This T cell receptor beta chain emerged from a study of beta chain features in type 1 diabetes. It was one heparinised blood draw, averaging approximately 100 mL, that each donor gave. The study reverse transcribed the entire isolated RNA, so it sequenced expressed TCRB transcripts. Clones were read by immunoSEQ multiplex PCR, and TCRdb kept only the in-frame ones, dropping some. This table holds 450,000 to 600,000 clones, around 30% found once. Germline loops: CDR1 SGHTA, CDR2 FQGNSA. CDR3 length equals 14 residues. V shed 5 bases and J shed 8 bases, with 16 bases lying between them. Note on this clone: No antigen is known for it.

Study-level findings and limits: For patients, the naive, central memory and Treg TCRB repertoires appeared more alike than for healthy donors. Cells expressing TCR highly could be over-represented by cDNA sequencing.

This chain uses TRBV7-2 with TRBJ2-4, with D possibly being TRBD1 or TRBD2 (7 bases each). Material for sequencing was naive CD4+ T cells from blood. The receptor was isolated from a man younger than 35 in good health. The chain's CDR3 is CASSPGGGPDIQYF. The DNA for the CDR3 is TGTGCCAGCAGCCCAGGGGGAGGGCCGGACATTCAGTACTTC.